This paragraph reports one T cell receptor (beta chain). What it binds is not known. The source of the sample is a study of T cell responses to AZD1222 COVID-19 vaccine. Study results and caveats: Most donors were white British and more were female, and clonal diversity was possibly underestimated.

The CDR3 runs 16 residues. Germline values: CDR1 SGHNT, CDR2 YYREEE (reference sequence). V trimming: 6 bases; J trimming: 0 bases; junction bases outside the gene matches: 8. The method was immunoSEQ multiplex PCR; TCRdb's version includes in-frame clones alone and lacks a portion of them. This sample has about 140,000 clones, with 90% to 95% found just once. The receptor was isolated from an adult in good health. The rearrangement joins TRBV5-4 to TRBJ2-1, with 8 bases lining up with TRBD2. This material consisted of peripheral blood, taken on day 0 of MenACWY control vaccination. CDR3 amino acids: CASNPGGVGSYNEQFF. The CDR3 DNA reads TGTGCCAGCAACCCCGGGGGGGTTGGCTCCTACAATGAGCAGTTCTTC.